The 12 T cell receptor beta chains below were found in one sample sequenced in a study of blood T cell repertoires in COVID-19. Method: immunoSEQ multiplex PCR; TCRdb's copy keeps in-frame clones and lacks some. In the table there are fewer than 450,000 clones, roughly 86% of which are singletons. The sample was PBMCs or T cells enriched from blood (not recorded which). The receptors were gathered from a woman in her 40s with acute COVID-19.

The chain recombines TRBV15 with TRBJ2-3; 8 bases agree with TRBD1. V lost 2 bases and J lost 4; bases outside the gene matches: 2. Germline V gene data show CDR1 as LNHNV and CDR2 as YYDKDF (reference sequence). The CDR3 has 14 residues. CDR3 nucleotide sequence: TGTGCCACCAGCAGACGACAGGGGCCAGATACGCAGTATTTT. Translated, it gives CATSRRQGPDTQYF.

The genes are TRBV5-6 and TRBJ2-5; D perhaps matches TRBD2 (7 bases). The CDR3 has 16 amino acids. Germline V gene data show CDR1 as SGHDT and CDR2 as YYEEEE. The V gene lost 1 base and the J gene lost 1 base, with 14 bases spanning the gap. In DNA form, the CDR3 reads TGTGCCAGCAGCTTGCGGGGGGCAGGGTTCCAAGAGACCCAGTACTTC. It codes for CASSLRGAGFQETQYF.

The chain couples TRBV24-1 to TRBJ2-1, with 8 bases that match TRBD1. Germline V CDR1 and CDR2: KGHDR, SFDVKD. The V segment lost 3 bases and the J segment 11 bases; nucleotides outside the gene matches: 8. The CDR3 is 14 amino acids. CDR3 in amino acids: CATSDVKAGGKQFF. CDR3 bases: TGTGCCACCAGTGATGTCAAGGCAGGGGGCAAGCAGTTCTTC.

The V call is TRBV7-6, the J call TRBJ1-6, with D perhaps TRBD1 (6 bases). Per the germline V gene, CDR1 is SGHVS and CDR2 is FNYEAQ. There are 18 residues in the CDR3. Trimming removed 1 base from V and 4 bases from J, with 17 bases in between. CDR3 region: CASSLGPRGGGYNSPLHF. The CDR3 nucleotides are TGTGCCAGCAGCTTAGGCCCACGGGGGGGCGGGTATAATTCACCCCTCCACTTT. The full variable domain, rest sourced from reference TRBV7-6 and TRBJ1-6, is GAGVSQSPRYKVTKRGQDVALRCDPISGHVSLYWYRQALGQGPEFLTYFNYEAQQDKSGLPNDRFSAERPEGSISTLTIQRTEQRDSAMYRCASSLGPRGGGYNSPLHFGNGTRLTVT.

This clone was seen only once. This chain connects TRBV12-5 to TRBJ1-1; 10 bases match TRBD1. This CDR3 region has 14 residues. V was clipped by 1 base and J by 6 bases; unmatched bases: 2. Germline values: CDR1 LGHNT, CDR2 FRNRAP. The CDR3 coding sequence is TGTGCTAGTGGTTTGGGACAGGGGGCAGCTGAAGCTTTCTTT. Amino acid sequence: CASGLGQGAAEAFF. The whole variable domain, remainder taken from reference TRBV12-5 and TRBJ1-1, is DARVTQTPRHKVTEMGQEVTMRCQPILGHNTVFWYRQTMMQGLELLAYFRNRAPLDDSGMPKDRFSAEMPDATLATLKIQPSEPRDSAVYFCASGLGQGAAEAFFGQGTRLTVV.

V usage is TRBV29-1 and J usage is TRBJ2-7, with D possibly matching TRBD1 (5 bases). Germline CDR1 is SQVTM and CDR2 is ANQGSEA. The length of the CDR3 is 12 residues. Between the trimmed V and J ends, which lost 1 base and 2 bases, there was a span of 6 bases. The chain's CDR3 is CSVEGTPYEQYF. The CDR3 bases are TGCAGCGTTGAAGGGACACCCTACGAGCAGTACTTC.

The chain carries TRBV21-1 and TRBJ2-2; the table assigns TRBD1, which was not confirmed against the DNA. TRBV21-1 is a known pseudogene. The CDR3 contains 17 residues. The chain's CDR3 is CASSTPYRGPNTGELFF. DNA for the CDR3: TGTGCCAGCAGCACCCCATACAGGGGGCCGAACACCGGGGAGCTGTTTTTT.

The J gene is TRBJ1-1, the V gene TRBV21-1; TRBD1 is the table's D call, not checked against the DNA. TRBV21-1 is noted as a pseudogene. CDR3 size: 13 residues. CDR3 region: CASPPADSTEAFF. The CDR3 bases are TGTGCCAGCCCCCCCGCAGACAGCACTGAAGCTTTCTTT.

The CDR3 protein is CAIRASRMNTEAFF. CDR3 DNA: TGTGCCATCAGAGCGTCACGTATGAACACTGAAGCTTTCTTT. The chain couples TRBV10-3 to TRBJ1-1, with no clear D. The CDR3 loop spans 14 amino acids. V was shortened by 6 bases and J by 0 bases, with 11 bases between the two germline ends. Germline CDR1 is ENHRY and CDR2 is SYGVKD.

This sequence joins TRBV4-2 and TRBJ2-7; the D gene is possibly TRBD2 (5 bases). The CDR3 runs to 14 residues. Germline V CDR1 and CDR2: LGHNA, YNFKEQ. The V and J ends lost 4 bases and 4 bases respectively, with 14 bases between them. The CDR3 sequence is CASSLIEEGYEQYF. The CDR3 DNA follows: TGTGCCAGCAGCCTCATTGAAGAGGGTTACGAGCAGTACTTC.

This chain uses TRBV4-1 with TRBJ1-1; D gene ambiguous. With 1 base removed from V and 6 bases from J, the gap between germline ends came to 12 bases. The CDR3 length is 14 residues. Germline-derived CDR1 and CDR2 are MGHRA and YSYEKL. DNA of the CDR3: TGCGCCAGCAGCCAAGTCTCCAGGCCGCCTGAAGCTTTCTTT. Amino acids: CASSQVSRPPEAFF.

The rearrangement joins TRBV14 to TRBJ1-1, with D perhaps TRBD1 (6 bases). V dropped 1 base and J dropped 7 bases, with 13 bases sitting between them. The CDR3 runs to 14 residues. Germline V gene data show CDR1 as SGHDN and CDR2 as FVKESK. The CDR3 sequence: CASSQGLQGYEAFF. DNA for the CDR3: TGTGCCAGCAGCCAAGGCCTGCAGGGGTATGAAGCTTTCTTT.